This T cell receptor (beta chain) was recovered during a study of beta chain features in type 1 diabetes. Study background: Investigators examined under 140 million sorted cells across all samples.

Expressed TCRB transcripts got sequenced, as all isolated RNA was reverse transcribed. Clones were read by immunoSEQ multiplex PCR, and TCRdb kept only the in-frame ones, dropping some. The sample includes almost 350,000 clones, roughly 8% of them seen just once. Comments on this clone: Antigen unknown.

Study-wide points: Whatever favoring of shorter templates PCR might show would apply equally to patients and controls. A moderate, significant TCRB CDR3 shortening appeared in type 1 diabetes across four CD4+ subsets. The study found fewer insertions and more deletions at VDJ junctions in type 1 diabetes patients.

Germline trimming cut 6 bases from V and 3 bases from J; bases unmatched to any gene: 6. The CDR3 is made up of 14 amino acids. Germline V gives CDR1 MNHGY, CDR2 SAAAGT. The sequence was obtained from a woman aged 18-35 years in good health. The chain has TRBV6-8 and TRBJ2-7; 9 bases align to TRBD1. Sequenced input: central memory CD4+ T cells from blood. CDR3 amino acids: CASRRPGQGYEQYF. CDR3 sequence (DNA): TGTGCCAGCAGGCGGCCGGGACAGGGCTACGAGCAGTACTTC.